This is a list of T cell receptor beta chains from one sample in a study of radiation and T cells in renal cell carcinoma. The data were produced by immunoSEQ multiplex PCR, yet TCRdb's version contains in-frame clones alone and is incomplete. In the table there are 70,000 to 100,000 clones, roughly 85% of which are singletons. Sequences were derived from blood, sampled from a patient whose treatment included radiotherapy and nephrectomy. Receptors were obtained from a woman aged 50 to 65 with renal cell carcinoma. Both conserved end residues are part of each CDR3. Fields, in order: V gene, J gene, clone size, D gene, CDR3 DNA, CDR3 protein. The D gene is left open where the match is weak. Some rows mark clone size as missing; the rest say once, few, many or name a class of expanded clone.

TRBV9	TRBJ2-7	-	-	TGTGCCAGCAGCCCCTATGGGACAAGGTACGAGCAGTACTTC	CASSPYGTRYEQYF
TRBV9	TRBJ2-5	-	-	TGTGCCAGCAGCGTAACAGGGATTGAGACCCAGTACTTC	CASSVTGIETQYF
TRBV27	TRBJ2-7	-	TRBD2	TGTGCCAGCAGGCCACCGGGACTAGCGGGGGCCTACGAGCAGTACTTC	CASRPPGLAGAYEQYF
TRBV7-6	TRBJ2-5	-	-	TGTGCCAGCAGCTGGACCTTACAAGAGACCCAGTACTTC	CASSWTLQETQYF
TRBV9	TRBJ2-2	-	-	TGTGCCAGCAGCGTAGGGTCCGGGGCCCACACCGGGGAGCTGTTTTTT	CASSVGSGAHTGELFF
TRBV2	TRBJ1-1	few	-	TGTGCCAGCACTTGGGGGGGAACTGAAGCTTTCTTT	CASTWGGTEAFF
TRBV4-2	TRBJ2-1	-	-	TGTGCCAGCAGCCAGGGCCGGCTATCTCGCTCCTACAATGAGCAGTTCTTC	CASSQGRLSRSYNEQFF
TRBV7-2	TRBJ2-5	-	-	TGTGCCAGCAGCCCGCAAGAGACCCAGTACTTC	CASSPQETQYF
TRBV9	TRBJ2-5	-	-	TGTGCCAGCAGCAGAGGAACTACTATTCAAGAGACCCAGTACTTC	CASSRGTTIQETQYF
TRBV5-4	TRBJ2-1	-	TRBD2	TGTGCCAGCAGCTTGGGGACTAGCTCCTACAATGAGCAGTTCTTC	CASSLGTSSYNEQFF
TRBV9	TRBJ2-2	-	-	TGTGCCAGCAGCGTAGACCCCGAAGGGTCCGGGGAGCTGTTTTTT	CASSVDPEGSGELFF
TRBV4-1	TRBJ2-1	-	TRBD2	TGCGCCAGCAGCCACTCACTAGCGGGGGGGCGGCATGAGCAGTTCTTC	CASSHSLAGGRHEQFF
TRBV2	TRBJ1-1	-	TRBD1	TGTGCCAGCAGACTGGACAGGGGGAACACTGAAGCTTTCTTT	CASRLDRGNTEAFF
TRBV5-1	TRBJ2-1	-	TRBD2	TGCGCCAGCAGCACCTCGGGAGGGCCCGATGAGCAGTTCTTC	CASSTSGGPDEQFF
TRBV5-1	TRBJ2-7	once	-	TGCGCCAGCAGCTTGGCCCCGGACCGTGTGGGATACGAGCAGTACTTC	CASSLAPDRVGYEQYF
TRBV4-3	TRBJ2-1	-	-	TGCGCCAGCAGCCAAGATAGGAGGGCGGTGCAGTTCTTC	CASSQDRRAVQFF
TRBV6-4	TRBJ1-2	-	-	TGTGCCAGCAGTGAACGGGCAGGGGCATATGGCTACACCTTC	CASSERAGAYGYTF
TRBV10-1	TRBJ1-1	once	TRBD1	TGCGCCAGCAGTGAGGGACAGGGGAGCACTGAAGCTTTCTTT	CASSEGQGSTEAFF
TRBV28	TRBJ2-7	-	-	TGTGCCAGCGCAATGGGCCAGGGAATCGGCGAGCAGTACTTC	CASAMGQGIGEQYF
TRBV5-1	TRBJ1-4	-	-	TGCGCCAGCAGCTTGGTGGCAGGGGAGGGTGAAAAACTGTTTTTT	CASSLVAGEGEKLFF
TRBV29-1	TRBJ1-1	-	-	TGCAGCGTTGAAGGCGCCAGGGGTAAAACTGAAGCTTTCTTT	CSVEGARGKTEAFF
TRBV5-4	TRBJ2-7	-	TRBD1	TGTGCCAGCAGCCAAGACAGGGGGCAGAGCGAGCAGTACTTC	CASSQDRGQSEQYF
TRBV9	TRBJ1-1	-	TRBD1	TGTGCCAGCAGCGTGGAGGGACAGGGGAACACTGAAGCTTTCTTT	CASSVEGQGNTEAFF
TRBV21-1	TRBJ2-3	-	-	TGTGCCAGCTCTCGCACAGATACGCAGTATTTT	CASSRTDTQYF
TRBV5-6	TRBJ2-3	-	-	TGTGCCAGCAGCCCAACCCGACACAGCACAGATACGCAGTATTTT	CASSPTRHSTDTQYF
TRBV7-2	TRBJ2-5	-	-	TGTGCCAGCAGCTTACAGGAAGACCAAGAGACCCAGTACTTC	CASSLQEDQETQYF
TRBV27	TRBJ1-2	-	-	TGTGCCAGCATTCTCCCGGGGGCAGGTGGCTACACCTTC	CASILPGAGGYTF
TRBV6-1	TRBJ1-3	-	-	TGTGCCAGCAGGGGCTCTGGAAACACCATATATTTT	CASRGSGNTIYF
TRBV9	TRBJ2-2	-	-	TGTGCCAGCAGCGCCACTTTAGTGGCCGGGGAGCTGTTTTTT	CASSATLVAGELFF
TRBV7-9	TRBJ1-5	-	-	TGTGCCAGCAGCTTAGCACAAGGAGCTGGCGATCAGCCCCAGCATTTT	CASSLAQGAGDQPQHF
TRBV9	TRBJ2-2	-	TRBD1	TGTGCCAGCAGCGTAGCCTCCGGACAGGGGGTCACCGGGGAGCTGTTTTTT	CASSVASGQGVTGELFF
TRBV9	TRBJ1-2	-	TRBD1	TGTGCCAGCACCGAAGGTCCAGGGGGCGATGGCTACACCTTC	CASTEGPGGDGYTF
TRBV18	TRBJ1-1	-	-	TGTGCCAGCTCACCAAGGCAGCTTACCGAAGCTTTCTTT	CASSPRQLTEAFF
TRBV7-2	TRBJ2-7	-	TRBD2	TGTGCCAGCAGCTTAGGGTACGGCGGGAGGGTACAGTACTTC	CASSLGYGGRVQYF
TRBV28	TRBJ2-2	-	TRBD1	TGTGCCAGCAGCCTACCGACAGGGGGCGCAAGGGACACCGGGGAGCTGTTTTTT	CASSLPTGGARDTGELFF
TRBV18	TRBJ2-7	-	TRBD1	TGTGCCAGCTCACTTTACTCCGGGACAGAATATTTCTACGAGCAGTACTTC	CASSLYSGTEYFYEQYF
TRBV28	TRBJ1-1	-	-	TGTGCCAGCACTTGGGACACCTTGAACACTGAAGCTTTCTTT	CASTWDTLNTEAFF
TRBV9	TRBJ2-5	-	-	TGTGCCAGCAGCCCACGCCCGGTCGAGACCCAGTACTTC	CASSPRPVETQYF
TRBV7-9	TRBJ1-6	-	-	TGTGCCAGCAGTCACCGGGACGACGGTTTTCGTGGTTCACCCCTCCACTTT	CASSHRDDGFRGSPLHF
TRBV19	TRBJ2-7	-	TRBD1	TGTGCCAGTAGGGGGCGGACAGGGACTCCCTACGAGCAGTACTTC	CASRGRTGTPYEQYF
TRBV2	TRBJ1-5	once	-	TGTGCCAGCACCGGGGACAATAGCAATCAGCCCCAGCATTTT	CASTGDNSNQPQHF
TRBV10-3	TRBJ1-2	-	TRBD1	TGTGCCATCAGTGAGTCTGGACAGGGTGGAATCTATGGCTACACCTTC	CAISESGQGGIYGYTF
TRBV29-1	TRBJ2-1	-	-	TGCAGCTTCTCGAACACGGATTATTACAATGAGCAGTTCTTC	CSFSNTDYYNEQFF
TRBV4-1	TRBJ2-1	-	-	TGCGCCAGCCAAAGGGAGAGCTCCTACAATGAGCAGTTCTTC	CASQRESSYNEQFF
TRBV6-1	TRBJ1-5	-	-	TGTGCCAGCAGTGACCTCTTGAGGGGAAACAATCAGCCCCAGCATTTT	CASSDLLRGNNQPQHF
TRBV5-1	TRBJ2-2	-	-	TGCGCCAGCAGCTTGGGAGCGCTTAACACCGGGGAGCTGTTTTTT	CASSLGALNTGELFF
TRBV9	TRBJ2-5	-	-	TGTGCCAGCAGCGTAGGCCATCAAGAGACCCAGTACTTC	CASSVGHQETQYF